This TCR beta chain appears in the sequencing data of a study of cytomegalovirus exposure and HLA in healthy donors. Notes on the study in general: Most sequenced TCRs were rare (though some public TCRs occurred in many donors). It is likely that the observed cluster of highly shared sequence variants was a sequencing artifact.

Healthy bone marrow donors made up the donors. The study ran its PCR with 60 Vbeta and 13 Jbeta primers. Libraries were prepared by immunoSEQ multiplex PCR; TCRdb keeps only in-frame clonotypes and omits some of them. This sample has about 67,000 clones, with 75% to 90% found just once. This CDR3 region has 15 residues. Between the trimmed V and J ends, which lost 0 bases and 8 bases, there was a span of 16 bases. CDR1 and CDR2 from the germline V gene are MNHNS and SASEGT. This clone turned up a few times. Antigen unknown. This chain joins TRBV6-1 and TRBJ1-1; TRBD1 is a possible D gene (5 bases). The source material was PBMCs. The receptor's source is a woman aged 30 to 39 in good health and CMV-seropositive. The CDR3 DNA follows: TGTGCCAGCAGTGAAGCGCGGAGGGGAAAGGGAGAAGCTTTCTTT. Protein product: CASSEARRGKGEAFF.